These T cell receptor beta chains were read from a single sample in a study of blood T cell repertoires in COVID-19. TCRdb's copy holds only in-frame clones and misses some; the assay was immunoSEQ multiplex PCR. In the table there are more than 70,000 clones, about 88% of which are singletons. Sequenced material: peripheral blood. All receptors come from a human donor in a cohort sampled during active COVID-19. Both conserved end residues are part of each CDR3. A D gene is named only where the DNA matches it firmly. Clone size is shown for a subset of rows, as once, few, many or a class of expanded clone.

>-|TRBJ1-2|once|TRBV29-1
TGCAGCGTTGAAGTGGTTCAGGGGACGGGCTACACCTTC
CSVEVVQGTGYTF
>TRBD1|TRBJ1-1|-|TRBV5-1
TGCGCCAGCCACGAAGGACAGGGAGGCACTGAAGCTTTCTTT
CASHEGQGGTEAFF
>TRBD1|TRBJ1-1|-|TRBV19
TGTGCCAGTAGAGACAGGGGGGACCTGAACACTGAAGCTTTCTTT
CASRDRGDLNTEAFF
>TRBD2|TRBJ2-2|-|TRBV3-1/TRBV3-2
TGTGCCAGCAGCCTGGAGACTAGCGGGAGGGCCGGGGAGCTGTTTTTT
CASSLETSGRAGELFF
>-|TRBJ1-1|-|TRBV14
TGTGCCAGCAGCCCATCCCGGGAGAGTAAAGTCGTTGGTGAAGCTTTCTTT
CASSPSRESKVVGEAFF
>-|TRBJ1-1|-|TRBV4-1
TGCGCCAGCAGCCAAGGGGCGAAATACGAAGCTTTCTTT
CASSQGAKYEAFF
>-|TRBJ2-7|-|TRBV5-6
TGTGCCAGCAGCTTGGTGGGCATGGGTTCCTACGAGCAGTACTTC
CASSLVGMGSYEQYF
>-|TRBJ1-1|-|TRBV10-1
TGCGCCAGCAGTAAAACAGGGTCGACTGAAGCTTTCTTT
CASSKTGSTEAFF
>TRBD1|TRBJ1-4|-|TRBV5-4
TGTGCCGTCAAAGGACAGGCAACTAATGAAAAACTGTTTTTT
CAVKGQATNEKLFF
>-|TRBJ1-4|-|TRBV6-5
TGTGCCAGCAGTTCTCGGCGCCGGGGGTATGAAAAACTGTTTTTT
CASSSRRRGYEKLFF
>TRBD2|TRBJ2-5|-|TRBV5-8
TGTGCCAGCAGCTTTGTTGCGGGGGGAGAGACCCAGTACTTC
CASSFVAGGETQYF
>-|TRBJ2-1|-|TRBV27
TGTGCCAGCAGTTTTACAGATCGACGGCAGTTCTTC
CASSFTDRRQFF
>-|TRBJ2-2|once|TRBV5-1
TGCGCCAGCAGCTTGGTACAGCTTAACACCGGGGAGCTGTTTTTT
CASSLVQLNTGELFF
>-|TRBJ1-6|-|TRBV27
TGTGCCAGCAGTTTAGAGGGGGTGCCAAATTCACCCCTCCACTTT
CASSLEGVPNSPLHF
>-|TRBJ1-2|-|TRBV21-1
TGTGCCAGCAGCAAATGGGGACAGGCTCTTTATGGCTACACCTTC
CASSKWGQALYGYTF
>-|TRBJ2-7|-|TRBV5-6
TGTGCCAGCAGCTTGGTAAACAGAGACGCCTACGAGCAGTACTTC
CASSLVNRDAYEQYF
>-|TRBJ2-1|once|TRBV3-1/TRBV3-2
TGTGCCAGCAGCCAAGTTGGAGCATATGAGCAGTTCTTC
CASSQVGAYEQFF
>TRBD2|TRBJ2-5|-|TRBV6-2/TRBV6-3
TGTGCCAGCAGTTACGCCTTCGGGGTAGCGGGGGCGTCCAAGGAGACCCAGTACTTC
CASSYAFGVAGASKETQYF
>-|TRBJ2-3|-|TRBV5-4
TGTGCCAGCAGCTTGGTTTCGGGTGGAGGCACAGATACGCAGTATTTT
CASSLVSGGGTDTQYF
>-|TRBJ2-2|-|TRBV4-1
TGCGCCAGCAGCCAAGAAGCCGGAGGTGGCTCCCGCACCGGGGAGCTGTTTTTT
CASSQEAGGGSRTGELFF
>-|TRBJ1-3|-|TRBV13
TGTGCCAGCAGCTTAGCGGACACCAAGGGAAACACCATATATTTT
CASSLADTKGNTIYF
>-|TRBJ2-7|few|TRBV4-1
TGCGCCAGCAGCCATCTGGGACTTAGGGACGAGCAGTACTTC
CASSHLGLRDEQYF
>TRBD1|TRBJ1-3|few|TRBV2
TGTGCCAGCAGGACAGGGATTTTCTCTGGAAACACCATATATTTT
CASRTGIFSGNTIYF
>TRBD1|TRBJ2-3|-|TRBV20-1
TGCAGTGCTAGTGTGACAGGGGACACAGATACGCAGTATTTT
CSASVTGDTDTQYF
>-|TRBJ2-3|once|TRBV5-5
TGTGCCAGCAGCTTGGAGGGGGGCACAGATACGCAGTATTTT
CASSLEGGTDTQYF
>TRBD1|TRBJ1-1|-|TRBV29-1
TGCAGCGCCGGAGGGGGACAGGGGGTGGTTATCACTGAAGCTTTCTTT
CSAGGGQGVVITEAFF
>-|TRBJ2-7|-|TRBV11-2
TGTGCCAGCAGCGGCCGGGACAAACTGGCGGACGAGCAGTACTTC
CASSGRDKLADEQYF
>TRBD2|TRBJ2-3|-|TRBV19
TGTGCCAGTAGTTACGTGGGACTAGCGGGGGAGATCACAGATACGCAGTATTTT
CASSYVGLAGEITDTQYF
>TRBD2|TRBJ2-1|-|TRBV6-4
TGTGCCAGCAGTCCCACCGGGACTAGCTCGTACAATGAGCAGTTCTTC
CASSPTGTSSYNEQFF
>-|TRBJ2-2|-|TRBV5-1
TGCGCCAGCAGCCCACGGGTTGCCGGGGAGCTGTTTTTT
CASSPRVAGELFF
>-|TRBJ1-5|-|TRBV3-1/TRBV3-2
TGTGCCAGCAGCCATAGGGGGAGCAATCAGCCCCAGCATTTT
CASSHRGSNQPQHF
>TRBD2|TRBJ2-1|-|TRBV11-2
TGTGCCAGCAGCAACCCGACCGGACTAGCCGGGAATGAGCAGTTCTTC
CASSNPTGLAGNEQFF
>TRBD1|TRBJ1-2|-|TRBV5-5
TGTGCCAGCAGCTTGGAACAGGGGTATGGCCACACCTTC
CASSLEQGYGHTF
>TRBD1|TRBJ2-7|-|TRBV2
TGTGCCAGCAGGGGAGGACAGGGTACCTACGAGCAGTACTTC
CASRGGQGTYEQYF
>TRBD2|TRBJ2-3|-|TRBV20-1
TGCAGTGCTAGTCCCCTTCTCGTAGCGGGGGATACGCAGTATTTT
CSASPLLVAGDTQYF
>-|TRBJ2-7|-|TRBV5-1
TGCGCCAGCAGCTTGGGGGTGGGGACTGGTGGCTACGAGCAGTACTTC
CASSLGVGTGGYEQYF
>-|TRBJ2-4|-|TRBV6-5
TGTGCCAGCAGTCCCCGCTCAGGGGTCAAAAACATTCAGTACTTC
CASSPRSGVKNIQYF
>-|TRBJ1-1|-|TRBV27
TGTGCCAGCAGTCCACTATCCGCAGGGGCAAACACTGAAGCTTTCTTT
CASSPLSAGANTEAFF
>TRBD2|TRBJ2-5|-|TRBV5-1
TGCGCCAGCAGCATAGGGACTAGCGGGAGGTTGGAGACCCAGTACTTC
CASSIGTSGRLETQYF
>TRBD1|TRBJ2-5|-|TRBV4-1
TGCGCCAGCAGCCAAGATAGAACCGTAATTTCCGGGACAGGAGGACTCCAAGAGACCCAGTACTTC
CASSQDRTVISGTGGLQETQYF
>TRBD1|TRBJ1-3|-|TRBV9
TGTGCCAGCAGCGTTGGCAGGGGGGTAAACACCATATATTTT
CASSVGRGVNTIYF
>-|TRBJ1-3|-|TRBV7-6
TGTGCCAGCAGCCCCCACCAGGGAAGTGGAAACACCATATATTTT
CASSPHQGSGNTIYF
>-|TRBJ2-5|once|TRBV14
TGTGCCAGCAGCCCTAATCTAGAGACCCAGTACTTC
CASSPNLETQYF
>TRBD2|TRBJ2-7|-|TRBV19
TGTGCCAGTAGTGGTCCGGGACTAGCGGCCTACGAGCAGTACTTC
CASSGPGLAAYEQYF
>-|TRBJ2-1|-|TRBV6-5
TGTGCCAGCAACCACGGGGAGAGCAATGAGCAGTTCTTC
CASNHGESNEQFF
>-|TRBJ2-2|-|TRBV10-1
TGCGCCAGCAGTGAGTCTGCGGGAAACACCGGGGAGCTGTTTTTT
CASSESAGNTGELFF
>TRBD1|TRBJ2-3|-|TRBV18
TGTGCCAGCTCACCAGCACAAACAGGGGGCACAGATACGCAGTATTTT
CASSPAQTGGTDTQYF
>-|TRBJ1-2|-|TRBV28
TGTGCCAGCAGTTTATTCCGGGGGAGTGGCTACACCTTC
CASSLFRGSGYTF
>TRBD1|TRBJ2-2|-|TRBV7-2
TGTGCCAGCGGACCCACCGGGACAGCTTCCGGGGAGCTGTTTTTT
CASGPTGTASGELFF
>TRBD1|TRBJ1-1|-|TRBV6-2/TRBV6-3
TGTGCCAGCAGTTACTCGACAGGGGCTCGGACTATGAACACTGAAGCTTTCTTT
CASSYSTGARTMNTEAFF